The next 2 T cell receptor beta chains were all read from a single sample in a study of blood T cell repertoires in COVID-19. This table comes from immunoSEQ multiplex PCR, and its TCRdb copy is limited to in-frame clones, with some not included. Of approximately 240,000 clones listed, around four fifths are singletons. Material for sequencing was peripheral blood. The receptors here all came from a woman aged 55-69 years with active or convalescent COVID-19.

The rearrangement links TRBV5-1 to TRBJ2-5; 10 bases align to TRBD2. Germline loops: CDR1 SGHRS, CDR2 YFSETQ. This CDR3 region has 16 residues. J gave up 6 bases and V 1 base, and 9 bases lay outside the gene matches. This chain's CDR3 is CASSLSLELAGKTQYF. The CDR3 nucleotides read TGCGCCAGCAGCTTGTCCCTGGAACTAGCGGGAAAGACCCAGTACTTC. Variable domain in full (rest from reference TRBV5-1 and TRBJ2-5): KAGVTQTPRYLIKTRGQQVTLSCSPISGHRSVSWYQQTPGQGLQFLFEYFSETQRNKGNFPGRFSGRQFSNSRSEMNVSTLELGDSALYLCASSLSLELAGKTQYFGPGTRLLVL.

This clone was seen a single time. The chain combines TRBV29-1 with TRBJ1-2; D is unclear. This CDR3 region has 11 residues. Germline-derived CDR1 and CDR2 are SQVTM and ANQGSEA. The V gene lost 5 bases and the J gene lost 3 bases, with 7 bases spanning the gap. The CDR3 spells CSVMEDYGYTF. The CDR3, as DNA: TGCAGCGTTATGGAGGACTATGGCTACACCTTC.